The entry below gives a single T cell receptor beta chain sequence along with its context. The source of the sample is a study of shared clonotypes between healthy human individuals. There are 14 residues in the CDR3. V was shortened by 6 bases and J by 7 bases, with 15 bases between the two germline ends. Per the germline V gene, CDR1 is SNHLY and CDR2 is FYNNEI. TCRdb keeps only in-frame clones here, not all; method: immunoSEQ multiplex PCR. The sample yields some 1,100,000 clones, more than 75% seen once. The sequence was collected from a man aged 18-30 years in good health. Some clones in this sample may be carry-over from other donors' samples. This chain joins TRBV2 and TRBJ1-4, with D maybe TRBD1 (5 bases). The sequenced material came from memory CD4+ T cells from PBMCs. Subset meaning: CD45RA-negative fraction. This CDR3 is CASSWTPGGEKLFF. The CDR3 coding sequence is TGTGCCAGCAGCTGGACACCCGGGGGTGAAAAACTGTTTTTT. Complete variable domain (other parts from reference TRBV2 and TRBJ1-4): EPEVTQTPSHQVTQMGQEVILRCVPISNHLYFYWYRQILGQKVEFLVSFYNNEISEKSEIFDDQFSVERPDGSNFTLKIRSTKLEDSAMYFCASSWTPGGEKLFFGSGTQLSVL.